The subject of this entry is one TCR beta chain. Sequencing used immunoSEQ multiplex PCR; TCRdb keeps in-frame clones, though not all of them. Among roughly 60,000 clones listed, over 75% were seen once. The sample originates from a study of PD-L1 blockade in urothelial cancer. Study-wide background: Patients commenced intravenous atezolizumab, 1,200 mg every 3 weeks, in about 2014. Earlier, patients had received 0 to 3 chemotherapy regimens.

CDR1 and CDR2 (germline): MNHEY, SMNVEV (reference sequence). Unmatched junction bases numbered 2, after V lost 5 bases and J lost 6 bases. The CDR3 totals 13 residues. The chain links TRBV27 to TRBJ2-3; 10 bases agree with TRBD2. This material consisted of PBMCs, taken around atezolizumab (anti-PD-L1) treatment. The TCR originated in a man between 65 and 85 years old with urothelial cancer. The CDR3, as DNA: TGTGCCAGCAGTCAGCGGGAGGGGGATACGCAGTATTTT. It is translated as CASSQREGDTQYF.